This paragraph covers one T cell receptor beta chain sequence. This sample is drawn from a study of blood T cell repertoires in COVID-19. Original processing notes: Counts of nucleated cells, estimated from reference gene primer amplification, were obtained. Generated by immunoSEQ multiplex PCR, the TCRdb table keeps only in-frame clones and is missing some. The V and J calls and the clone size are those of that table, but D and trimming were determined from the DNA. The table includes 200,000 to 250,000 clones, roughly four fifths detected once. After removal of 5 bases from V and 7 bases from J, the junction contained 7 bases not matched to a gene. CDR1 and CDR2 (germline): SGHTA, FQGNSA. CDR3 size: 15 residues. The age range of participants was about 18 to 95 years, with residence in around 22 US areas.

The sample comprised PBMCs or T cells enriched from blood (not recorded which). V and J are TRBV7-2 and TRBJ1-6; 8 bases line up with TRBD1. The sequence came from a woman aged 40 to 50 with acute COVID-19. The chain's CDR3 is CASSMDRAGNSPLHF. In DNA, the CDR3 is TGTGCCAGCAGCATGGACAGGGCTGGGAATTCACCCCTCCACTTT.